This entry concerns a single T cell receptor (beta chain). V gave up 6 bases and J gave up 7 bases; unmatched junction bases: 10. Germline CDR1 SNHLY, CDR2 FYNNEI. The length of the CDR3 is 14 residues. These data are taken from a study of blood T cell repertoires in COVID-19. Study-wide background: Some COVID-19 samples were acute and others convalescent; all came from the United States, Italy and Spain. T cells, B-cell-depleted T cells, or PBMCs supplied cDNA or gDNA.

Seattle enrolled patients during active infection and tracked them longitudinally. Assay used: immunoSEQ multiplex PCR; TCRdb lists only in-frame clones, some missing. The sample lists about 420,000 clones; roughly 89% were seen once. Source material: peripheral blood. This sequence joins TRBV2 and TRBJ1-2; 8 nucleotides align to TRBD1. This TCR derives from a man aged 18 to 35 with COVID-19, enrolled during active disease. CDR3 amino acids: CASSGDRGAGGYTF. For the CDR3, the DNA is TGTGCCAGCAGCGGAGACAGGGGAGCCGGTGGCTACACCTTC.